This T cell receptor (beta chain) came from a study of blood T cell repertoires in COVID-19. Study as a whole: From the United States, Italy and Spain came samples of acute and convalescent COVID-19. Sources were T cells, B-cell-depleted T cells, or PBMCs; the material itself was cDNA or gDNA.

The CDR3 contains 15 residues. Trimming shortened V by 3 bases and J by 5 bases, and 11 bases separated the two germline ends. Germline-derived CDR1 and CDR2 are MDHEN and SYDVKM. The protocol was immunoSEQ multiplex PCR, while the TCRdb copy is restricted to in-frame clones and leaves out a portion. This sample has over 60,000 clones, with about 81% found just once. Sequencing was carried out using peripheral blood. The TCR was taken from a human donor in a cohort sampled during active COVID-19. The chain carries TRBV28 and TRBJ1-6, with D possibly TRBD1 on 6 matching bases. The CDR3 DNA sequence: TGTGCCAGCAGTTTCGTGGACAGAGATAATTCACCCCTCCACTTT. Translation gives CASSFVDRDNSPLHF.